This T cell receptor beta chain was found in a study of shared clonotypes between healthy human individuals. Assay runs were performed at deep level. Profiling relied on immunoSEQ multiplex PCR, and the TCRdb table lists in-frame clones only, not all of them. The sample gives about 1 million clones, around 75% of which show up once; around 1.5% is in the top ten. The CDR3 length is 15 residues. The junction had 9 bases not matched to a gene; V was cut back by 5 bases and J by 8 bases. Germline-derived CDR1 and CDR2 are SGHRS and YFSETQ. In this sample, this clone turned up a few times. V is TRBV5-1 and J is TRBJ2-1, with 11 bases identical to TRBD2. This sequence was found in a man younger than 35 in good health. Material for sequencing was memory CD4+ T cells sorted from blood. The subset was: CD45RA-negative fraction. The CDR3 DNA reads as TGCGCCAGCAGTCAACGACTAGCGGGATTAGATGAGCAGTTCTTC. This encodes CASSQRLAGLDEQFF.